The rows below give T cell receptor beta chains drawn from one sample of a study of type 1 regulatory T cells. In TCRdb, the reads were re-called with MiXCR into one record per CDR3 protein. The data hold approximately 72,000 distinct CDR3 sequences, with around 68% observed a single time. These TCRs are of unknown antigen specificity. Sequenced input: cultured T cells, either the whole culture or a sorted T cell fraction (not recorded which). All receptors derive from a human donor in good health. Both conserved end residues are trimmed from each CDR3.

>TRBJ1-2|TRBV12-3/TRBV12-4
ASSMSSGQNYGYT
>TRBJ2-3|TRBV5-1
ASSLGEGEDTQY
>TRBJ2-1|TRBV29-1
SVEYEQF
>TRBJ2-5|TRBV2
ASRGTSGETQY
>TRBJ1-3|TRBV4-2
ASSVSSPLAKFSGNTIY
>TRBJ1-5|TRBV20-1
SAREGGTQPQH
>TRBJ2-7|TRBV9
ASSSGLSYEQY
>TRBJ2-7|TRBV24-1
ATHPRLAYEQY
>TRBJ2-1|TRBV20-1
SASLGTRDDEQF
>TRBJ2-3|TRBV11-2
ASSLGWGSADTQY
>TRBJ2-7|TRBV12-3/TRBV12-4
ASSSSPWTSDSYEQY
>TRBJ2-1|TRBV2
ASSESDYNEQF
>TRBJ2-3|TRBV6-2/TRBV6-3
ASSYPPGTTDTQY
>TRBJ2-7|TRBV27
ATKFWSFSYEQY
>TRBJ2-4|TRBV6-5
ASSYSPRHLAKNIQY
>TRBJ2-7|TRBV10-3
AISELPGLAGGKSYEQY
>TRBJ2-1|TRBV29-1
SVQKGGRGFSYNEQF
>TRBJ2-7|TRBV5-4
ASSSTPLGLAANNYEQY
>TRBJ2-2|TRBV12-3/TRBV12-4
ASTLYSGTGAMFPGELF
>TRBJ2-1|TRBV5-1
ASSPYREVDEQF
>TRBJ2-3|TRBV5-1
ASSLDPARTDTQY
>TRBJ2-1|TRBV5-1
ASSLGTGGPDYEQF
>TRBJ1-2|TRBV20-1
SARDRMGSRHYGYT
>TRBJ2-7|TRBV6-2/TRBV6-3
ASSYHGLAGYEQY
>TRBJ2-1|TRBV20-1
SARLLMASGYNEQF
>TRBJ2-7|TRBV7-2
ASSLVGQTYEQY
>TRBJ1-1|TRBV9
ASSAQFDTEAF
>TRBJ2-1|TRBV7-2
ASSSSWGRVLSEQF
>TRBJ2-1|TRBV12-5
ASGLYRASGRAMGEQF
>TRBJ2-7|TRBV9
ASSEWVGTALDEQY
>TRBJ2-2|TRBV7-9
ASSLETGELF
>TRBJ2-1|TRBV24-1
ATSDPDSVSYNEQF
>TRBJ2-3|TRBV12-3/TRBV12-4
ASSPGQLLDDTQY
>TRBJ2-1|TRBV20-1
SASPMGSEQF
>TRBJ1-5|TRBV5-1
ASSFRGDQPQH
>TRBJ2-1|TRBV10-2
ASSDPSGGSPREQF
>TRBJ2-7|TRBV7-9
ASSLLAGIYEQY
>TRBJ1-1|TRBV20-1
SASGPKKMNTEAF
>TRBJ1-1|TRBV20-1
SASGQSSEAF
>TRBJ2-5|TRBV18
ASSPLSGSAQETLY
>TRBJ2-7|TRBV20-1
SATGVGEQY
>TRBJ2-5|TRBV4-2
ASSQDQASGTQY
>TRBJ2-5|TRBV18
ASSPAGQQETQY
>TRBJ1-1|TRBV27
ASSFSRMNTEAF
>TRBJ2-3|TRBV7-2
ASSLALSTSITQY
>TRBJ2-7|TRBV20-1
NALTLEYEQY
>TRBJ2-5|TRBV12-3/TRBV12-4
ASSYGTSGTGTQY
>TRBJ2-7|TRBV12-3/TRBV12-4
ASSTQGLAGGPKQY
>TRBJ1-2|TRBV5-1
ASSLDSGRGSGYT
>TRBJ1-6|TRBV5-4
ASSGPGQDNSPLH
>TRBJ2-3|TRBV20-1
SARDLGGRRAPTDTQY